These 8 T cell receptor beta chains came from one sample sequenced in a study of post-analysis software for immune sequencing data. Study results and limitations: There were five TRBV segments more frequent in patients than controls, and TRBV5-6, TRBV5-1 and TRBV20-1 were among them.

Their cognate antigens are unknown. The authors incorporated unique molecular identifiers into the TCR beta cDNA libraries. TCRdb re-called the PCR reads through MiXCR, storing one row per CDR3 protein. Here the sample spans about 770,000 distinct CDR3 sequences, roughly 50% being singletons. What was sequenced was blood. All receptors derive from a girl between 5 and 17 years old with multiple sclerosis.

The V gene is TRBV12-3 or TRBV12-4, the J gene TRBJ1-2, with a possible D match to TRBD1 (5 bases). With 2 bases removed from V and 4 bases from J, the gap between germline ends came to 11 bases. This CDR3 has 14 residues. The CDR3 nucleotides are TGTGCCAGCAGTTTAAAGGAGACAGTCTATGGCTACACCTTC. It codes for CASSLKETVYGYTF.

The rearrangement links TRBV5-1 to TRBJ1-6; unclear D gene. V lost 4 bases and J 14 bases, leaving 22 bases between the germline ends. The germline V gene encodes CDR1 SGHRS and CDR2 YFSETQ. The CDR3 loop spans 15 amino acids. CDR3: CASSPTGEPGVTLHF. In nucleotides, the CDR3 is TGCGCCAGCAGCCCGACCGGGGAGCCTGGGGTGACCCTCCACTTT.

The chain uses TRBV7-2 and TRBJ1-2; weak D call: TRBD1 (6 bases). Trimming cost V 2 bases and J 5 bases, with 12 bases left between them. Germline V gene data show CDR1 as SGHTA and CDR2 as FQGNSA. The CDR3 is made up of 14 amino acids. The CDR3 protein is CASSLPGGVYGYTF. The CDR3 nucleotides are TGTGCCAGCAGCTTACCCGGGGGCGTTTATGGCTACACCTTC.

J is TRBJ2-7 and V is TRBV29-1, with D possibly matching TRBD1 (6 bases). This CDR3 has 14 amino acids. Between the trimmed V and J ends, which lost 3 bases and 0 bases, there was a span of 12 bases. In germline, CDR1 is SQVTM, CDR2 ANQGSEA. The CDR3 region is CSVETGGGSYEQYF. CDR3 in DNA: TGCAGCGTTGAGACAGGTGGGGGCTCCTACGAGCAGTACTTC.

The chain combines TRBV7-2 with TRBJ2-7, with D tentatively TRBD1 (6 bases). The CDR3 consists of 16 residues. Trimming took off 1 base at V and 7 bases at J, with 20 bases between the two ends. The germline gives CDR1 SGHTA, CDR2 FQGNSA. The CDR3 DNA is TGTGCCAGCAGCTTAGAAGGACAGCTACTAACGGGGGAGCAGTACTTC. Its translation is CASSLEGQLLTGEQYF.

The gene calls are TRBV6-5 and TRBJ2-1, with 7 bases that match TRBD2. The CDR3 has 16 amino acids. The V and J ends lost 6 bases and 8 bases, in that order; junction bases with no gene match: 16. From germline, CDR1 is MNHEY and CDR2 SVGAGI. The DNA for the CDR3 is TGTGCCAGCAGCTTTACAGGACTAGTGGGAGACGATGAGCAGTTCTTC. This encodes CASSFTGLVGDDEQFF.

This clonotype was detected only a few times. The chain uses TRBV27 and TRBJ2-1; D gene uncertain. Germline V gene data show CDR1 as MNHEY and CDR2 as SMNVEV (reference sequence). Trimming left V 3 bases short and J 0 bases short, with 12 bases between. The CDR3 has 16 residues. The DNA for the CDR3 is TGTGCCAGCAGTTTTACAGCCCAATTCTCCTACAATGAGCAGTTCTTC. Translation gives CASSFTAQFSYNEQFF.

The sample holds a few counts of this clonotype. The V call is TRBV5-1, the J call TRBJ2-1; possibly TRBD1 for D (6 bases). The CDR3 loop spans 15 amino acids. V lost 5 bases, J lost 8 bases, and 20 bases lay in between. Looked up from germline, CDR1 is SGHRS and CDR2 is YFSETQ. The CDR3 DNA sequence: TGCGCCAGCAGAAGAGGACAGAGTGATGCGGATGAGCAGTTCTTC. This gives the protein CASRRGQSDADEQFF.